This T cell receptor beta chain was sequenced for a study of identical twins (TCRdb year 2016). Notes on the research overall: To test whether fetal clonotypes persist, the study used deep sequencing on TCR alpha and beta repertoires from monozygotic twins, unrelated adults of various ages, and cord blood. To rule out contamination, the twin experiments were replicated at different times with different library preparation protocols. General findings and caveats noted by the study authors: In monozygotic twins, recombination models systematically underestimated out-of-frame TCR alpha sharing, but the models matched the sharing seen between unrelated individuals. Fewer insertions were carried by abundant cord blood beta clonotypes; a weaker similar trend was observed in young adult naive repertoires, while no such trend was observed in memory repertoires. Because the same donors could not be followed over many years, conclusions were based on cross-sectional statistical analysis. Invariant T cells such as MAIT and iNKT could partly confound zero-insertion analyses, although diverse VJ usage argued against such confounding for most clonotypes. In beta out-of-frame sequences, excess twin sharing was weaker, because having fewer shared sequences lowered the signal-to-noise ratio. Compared with coincidental sharing between unrelated individuals, out-of-frame TCR alpha sequences shared between twins showed an excess of sequences with low generation probability.

This clonotype has a handful of counts. Its antigen is not yet known. Base-call qualities are not available, and no considerably larger clone is one nucleotide away. Receptor amplification or capture employed 5' RACE. The reads were generated on an Illumina HiSeq 2000. A universal primer binding site was added through template switching, and the final cDNA carried a unique molecular identifier so that TCR cDNA molecules could be counted accurately. Specific primers in the conserved constant-segment region were used to synthesize first-strand cDNA for the TCR alpha and beta chains. Each cDNA library was double barcoded, with a SMART-Mk sample barcode plus Illumina barcodes, to control for contamination. TruSeq adapter sequences, together with Illumina sample barcodes, were added in two successive PCR steps. The TCR alpha and beta cDNA libraries were sequenced on the Illumina HiSeq platform using custom primers. Per the original workflow: Raw reads were processed with MiGEC to extract unique molecular identifiers, and MiXCR was used to determine CDR3 positions. Recombination models were inferred per individual with the repgenHMM and IGoR tools using an EM algorithm. Shared clonotype analysis was performed with the tcR package in R, normalizing sharing by the product of cloneset sizes. To study raw recombination free of thymic and clonal selection effects, out-of-frame nonproductive sequences were analyzed. TCRdb cleaned the public reads at Q25 with fastp, built clones with MiXCR and kept in-frame beta chains. Rows matching on CDR3 protein sequence are summarized as one entry with the most common DNA and genes. The V and J calls were not made by the authors but by TCRdb's processing. The table for this sample lists fewer than 500,000 distinct CDR3 sequences; approximately 14% of them were counted only once. The top ten hold 0.8% to 1% of the sample.

The CDR3 numbers 18 residues from cysteine through phenylalanine. Of the read, only the CDR3 DNA is kept; its 54 bases are in frame from base 1. Looking up the germline V gene yields CDR1 SGDLS and CDR2 YYNGEE. A distance of 19 bases separates the germline ends of V and J, which lose 0 bases and 0 bases respectively. Only healthy Caucasian donors were included. The twin cohort comprised three pairs of female monozygotic twins, all aged roughly 18 to 29 years. Positive isolation kits from Invitrogen were used to isolate the CD4+ and CD8+ T cell populations. These data also formed part of another study, on yellow fever vaccine responses in identical twins. The second paper further reports: According to the authors, the vaccine-induced T cell response in identical twins seemed to be partly convergent and partly specific to each individual. In identical twins, the study followed T cell clones that responded to the vaccine with precision.

The source is a woman between 18 and 29 years old in good health. The specimen was CD4+ T cells sorted from blood. The sequence joins TRBV9 to TRBJ2-7, with the D gene not confidently named. The CDR3 region has the sequence CASSVGWARKQSSYEQYF. The DNA is TGTGCCAGCAGCGTAGGGTGGGCTCGGAAACAGAGCTCCTACGAGCAGTACTTC. With the portions outside the CDR3 filled from the reference TRBV9 and TRBJ2-7 genes, the complete variable region becomes DSGVTQTPKHLITATGQRVTLRCSPRSGDLSVYWYQQSLDQGLQFLIQYYNGEERAKGNILERFSAQQFPDLHSELNLSSLELGDSALYFCASSVGWARKQSSYEQYFGPGTRLTVT.